Sequencing of this T cell receptor (beta chain) was carried out in a study of T cells after posttransplantation cyclophosphamide. TCRdb's table, derived via immunoSEQ multiplex PCR, lists solely in-frame clones and lacks some. There are under 20,000 clones in the sample, none observed a single time. Treatment was busulfan-fludarabine conditioning, a marrow graft, and cyclophosphamide on days +3 and +4. General study findings and limits: TRB overlap between skin or GI tissue T cells and blood was limited.

The CDR3 is 16 amino acids. Germline CDR1 and CDR2: SGHDN and FVKESK. With V trimmed by 4 bases and J by 2 bases, 6 bases remained unmatched. This clone occurred many times. Its matching antigen is unknown. Sequencing was performed on PBMCs, taken after allogeneic stem cell transplant with posttransplant cyclophosphamide. The TCR originated in a female patient in her 30s who received an allogeneic stem cell transplant from a related donor, was CMV-positive, and had no GVHD. Among the T cells, some may be from the graft donor. The chain couples TRBV14 to TRBJ1-2; 11 positions agree with TRBD1. The CDR3 coding sequence is TGTGCCAGCAGCCTACGTGGGACAGGGGGAAACTATGGCTACACCTTC. Amino acids: CASSLRGTGGNYGYTF.